This TCR beta chain was profiled in a study of CD8 T cells in Susac syndrome. Findings and caveats of the study: A relatively small number of individuals underwent TCR sequencing and HLA analysis.

Details on this clonotype: Its specificity is not known.

The multiple sclerosis controls were treatment-naive patients, and their relapsing-remitting disease was stable or active. Both CD4+ and CD8+ T cells were negatively isolated, and TEMRA cells underwent FACS enrichment. Germline V CDR1 and CDR2: SEHNR, FQNEAQ (reference sequence). Trimming removed 8 bases from V and 6 bases from J; junction bases left unmatched: 6. CDR3 length equals 14 residues. The RNA input was about 0.5 to 1 ug, and it was reverse transcribed with random hexamers. Amplification of TCR beta CDR3 spanned 54 Vbeta and 13 Jbeta via immunoSEQ multiplex PCR. TCRdb used MiXCR to reprocess the immunoSEQ multiplex PCR reads, holding one entry per CDR3 protein. The sample has 130,000 or so distinct CDR3 sequences; 80% are singletons.

The chain carries TRBV7-9 and TRBJ2-2; TRBD2 aligns across 10 bases. Sequencing input: CD8+ T cells from PBMCs. The clonotype originates from a human donor with multiple sclerosis. CDR3: CASGLAGAPGELFF. In DNA, the CDR3 is TGTGCCAGCGGTCTAGCGGGGGCCCCCGGGGAGCTGTTTTTT.